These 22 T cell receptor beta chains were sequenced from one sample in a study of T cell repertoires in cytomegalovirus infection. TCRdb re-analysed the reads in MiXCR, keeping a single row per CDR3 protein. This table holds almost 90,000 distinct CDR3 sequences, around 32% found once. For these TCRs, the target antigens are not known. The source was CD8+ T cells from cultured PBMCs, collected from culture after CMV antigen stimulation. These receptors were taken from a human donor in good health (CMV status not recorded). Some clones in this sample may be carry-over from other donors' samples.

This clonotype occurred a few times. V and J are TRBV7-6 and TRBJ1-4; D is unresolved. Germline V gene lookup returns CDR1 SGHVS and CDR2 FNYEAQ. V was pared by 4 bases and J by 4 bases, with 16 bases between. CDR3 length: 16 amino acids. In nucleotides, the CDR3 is TGTGCCAGCAGCTACCGACCGTACGAGATTAATGAAAAACTGTTTTTT. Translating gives CASSYRPYEINEKLFF.

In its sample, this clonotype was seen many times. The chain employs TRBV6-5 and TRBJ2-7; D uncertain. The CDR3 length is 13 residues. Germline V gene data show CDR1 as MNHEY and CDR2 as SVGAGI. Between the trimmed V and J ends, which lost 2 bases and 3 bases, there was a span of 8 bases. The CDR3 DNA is TGTGCCAGCAGTTACACGACAAACTACGAGCAGTACTTC. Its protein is CASSYTTNYEQYF.

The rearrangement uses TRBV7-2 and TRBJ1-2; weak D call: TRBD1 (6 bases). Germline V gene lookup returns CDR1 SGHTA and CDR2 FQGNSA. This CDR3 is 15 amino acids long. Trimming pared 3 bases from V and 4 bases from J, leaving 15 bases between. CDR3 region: CASSFRRGAGYGYTF. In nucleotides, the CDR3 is TGTGCCAGCAGCTTTCGGCGGGGGGCTGGCTATGGCTACACCTTC.

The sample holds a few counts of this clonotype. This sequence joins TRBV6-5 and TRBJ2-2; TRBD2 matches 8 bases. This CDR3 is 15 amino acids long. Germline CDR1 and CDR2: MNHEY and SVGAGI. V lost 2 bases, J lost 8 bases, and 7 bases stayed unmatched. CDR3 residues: CASSYPGTSSGELFF. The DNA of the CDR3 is TGTGCCAGCAGTTACCCCGGGACTAGTAGTGGGGAGCTGTTTTTT.

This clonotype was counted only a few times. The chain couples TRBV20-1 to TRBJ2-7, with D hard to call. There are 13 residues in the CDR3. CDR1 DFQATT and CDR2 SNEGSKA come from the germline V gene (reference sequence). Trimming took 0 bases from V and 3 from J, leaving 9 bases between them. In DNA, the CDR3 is TGCAGTGCTAGAGAGCCTAACCTCTACGAGCAGTACTTC. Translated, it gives CSAREPNLYEQYF.

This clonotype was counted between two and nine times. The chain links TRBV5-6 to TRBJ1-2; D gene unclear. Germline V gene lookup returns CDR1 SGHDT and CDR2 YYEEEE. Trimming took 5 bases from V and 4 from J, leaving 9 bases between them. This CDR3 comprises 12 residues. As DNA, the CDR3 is TGTGCCAGCAGTGGACGTACCTATGGCTACACCTTC. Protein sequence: CASSGRTYGYTF.

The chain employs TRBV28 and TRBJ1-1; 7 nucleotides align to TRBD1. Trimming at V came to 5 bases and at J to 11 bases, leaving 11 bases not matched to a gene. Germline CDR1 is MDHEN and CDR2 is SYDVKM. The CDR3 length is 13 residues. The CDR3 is CASSPADQGEAFF. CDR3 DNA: TGTGCCAGCAGTCCCGCGGATCAGGGGGAGGCTTTCTTT.

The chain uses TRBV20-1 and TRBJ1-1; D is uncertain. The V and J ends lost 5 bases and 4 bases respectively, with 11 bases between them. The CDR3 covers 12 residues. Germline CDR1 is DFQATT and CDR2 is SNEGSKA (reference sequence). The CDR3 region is CSAPGLGTEAFF. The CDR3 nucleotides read TGCAGTGCTCCCGGCCTGGGCACTGAAGCTTTCTTT.

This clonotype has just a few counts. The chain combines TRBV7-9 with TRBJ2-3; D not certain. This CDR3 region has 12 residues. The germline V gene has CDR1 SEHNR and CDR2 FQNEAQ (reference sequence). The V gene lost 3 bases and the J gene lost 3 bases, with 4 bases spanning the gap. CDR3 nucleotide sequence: TGTGCCAGCAGCTTCTATACAGATACGCAGTATTTT. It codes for CASSFYTDTQYF.

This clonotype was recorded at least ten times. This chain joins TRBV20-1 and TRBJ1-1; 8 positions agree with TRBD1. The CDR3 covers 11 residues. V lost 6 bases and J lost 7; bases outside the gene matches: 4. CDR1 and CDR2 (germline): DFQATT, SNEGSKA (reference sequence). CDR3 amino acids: CSADRGGEAFF. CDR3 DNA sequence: TGCAGTGCAGACAGGGGCGGTGAAGCTTTCTTT.

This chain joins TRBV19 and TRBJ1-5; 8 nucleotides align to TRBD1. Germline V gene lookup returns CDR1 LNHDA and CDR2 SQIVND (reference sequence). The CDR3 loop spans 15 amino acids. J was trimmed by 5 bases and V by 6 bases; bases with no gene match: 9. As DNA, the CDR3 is TGTGCCAGTAGAACCGGGACAGGACCTTATCAGCCCCAGCATTTT. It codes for CASRTGTGPYQPQHF.

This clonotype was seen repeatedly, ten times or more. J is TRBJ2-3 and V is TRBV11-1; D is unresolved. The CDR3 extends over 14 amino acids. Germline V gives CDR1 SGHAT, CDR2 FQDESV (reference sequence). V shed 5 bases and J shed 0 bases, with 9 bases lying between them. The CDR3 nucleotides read TGTGCCAGCAGCCAGAGTTATAGCACAGATACGCAGTATTTT. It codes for CASSQSYSTDTQYF.

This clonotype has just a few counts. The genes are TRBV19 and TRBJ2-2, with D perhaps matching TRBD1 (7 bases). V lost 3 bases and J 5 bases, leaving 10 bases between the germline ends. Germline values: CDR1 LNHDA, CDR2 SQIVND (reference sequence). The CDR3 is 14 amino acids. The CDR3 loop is CASSIGGQTGELFF. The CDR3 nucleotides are TGTGCCAGTAGTATCGGGGGACAGACCGGGGAGCTGTTTTTT.

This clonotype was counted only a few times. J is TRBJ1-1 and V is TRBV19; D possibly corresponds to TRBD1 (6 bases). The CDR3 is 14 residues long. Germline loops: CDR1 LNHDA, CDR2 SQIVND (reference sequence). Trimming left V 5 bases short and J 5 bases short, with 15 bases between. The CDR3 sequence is CASSLQGGVTEAFF. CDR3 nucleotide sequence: TGTGCCAGTAGTCTACAGGGTGGAGTGACTGAAGCTTTCTTT.

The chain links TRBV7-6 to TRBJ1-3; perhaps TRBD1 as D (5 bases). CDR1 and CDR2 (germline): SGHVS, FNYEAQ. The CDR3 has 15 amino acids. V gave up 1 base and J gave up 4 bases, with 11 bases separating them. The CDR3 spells CASSLVGGTGNTIYF. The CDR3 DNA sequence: TGTGCCAGCAGCTTAGTCGGGGGTACCGGAAACACCATATATTTT. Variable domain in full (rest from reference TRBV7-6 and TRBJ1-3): GAGVSQSPRYKVTKRGQDVALRCDPISGHVSLYWYRQALGQGPEFLTYFNYEAQQDKSGLPNDRFSAERPEGSISTLTIQRTEQRDSAMYRCASSLVGGTGNTIYFGEGSWLTVV.

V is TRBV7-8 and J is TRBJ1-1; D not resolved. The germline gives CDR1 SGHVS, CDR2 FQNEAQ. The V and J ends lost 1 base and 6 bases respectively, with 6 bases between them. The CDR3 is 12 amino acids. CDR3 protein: CASSLDWSEAFF. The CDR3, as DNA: TGTGCCAGCAGCTTAGATTGGTCTGAAGCTTTCTTT.

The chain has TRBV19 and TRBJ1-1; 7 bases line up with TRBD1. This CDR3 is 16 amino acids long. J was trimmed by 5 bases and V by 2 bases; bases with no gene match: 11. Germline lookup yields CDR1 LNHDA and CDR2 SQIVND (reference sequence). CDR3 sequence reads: CASSIPGEGARTEAFF. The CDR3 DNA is TGTGCCAGTAGTATACCCGGGGAGGGGGCACGGACTGAAGCTTTCTTT. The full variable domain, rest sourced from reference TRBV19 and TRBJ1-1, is DGGITQSPKYLFRKEGQNVTLSCEQNLNHDAMYWYRQDPGQGLRLIYYSQIVNDFQKGDIAEGYSVSREKKESFPLTVTSAQKNPTAFYLCASSIPGEGARTEAFFGQGTRLTVV.

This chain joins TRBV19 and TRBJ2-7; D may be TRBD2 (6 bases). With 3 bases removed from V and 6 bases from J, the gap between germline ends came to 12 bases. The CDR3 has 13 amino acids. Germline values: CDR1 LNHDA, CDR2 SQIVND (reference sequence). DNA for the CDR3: TGTGCCAGTAGTATCATCGGGGGAGGCGAGCAGTACTTC. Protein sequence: CASSIIGGGEQYF. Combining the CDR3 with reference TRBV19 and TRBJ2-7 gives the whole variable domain DGGITQSPKYLFRKEGQNVTLSCEQNLNHDAMYWYRQDPGQGLRLIYYSQIVNDFQKGDIAEGYSVSREKKESFPLTVTSAQKNPTAFYLCASSIIGGGEQYFGPGTRLTVT.

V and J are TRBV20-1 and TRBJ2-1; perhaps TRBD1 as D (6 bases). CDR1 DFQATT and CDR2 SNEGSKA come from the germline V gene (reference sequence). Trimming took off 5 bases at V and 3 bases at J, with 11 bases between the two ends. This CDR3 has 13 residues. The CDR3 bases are TGCAGTGCTCACAGGGCTGACTACAATGAGCAGTTCTTC. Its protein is CSAHRADYNEQFF.

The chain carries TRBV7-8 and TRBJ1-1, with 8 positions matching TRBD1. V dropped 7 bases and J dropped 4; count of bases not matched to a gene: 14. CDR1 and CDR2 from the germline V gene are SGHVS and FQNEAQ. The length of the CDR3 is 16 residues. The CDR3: CASILQSGGGGTEAFF. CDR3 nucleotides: TGTGCCAGCATCCTTCAATCAGGGGGCGGGGGCACTGAAGCTTTCTTT.

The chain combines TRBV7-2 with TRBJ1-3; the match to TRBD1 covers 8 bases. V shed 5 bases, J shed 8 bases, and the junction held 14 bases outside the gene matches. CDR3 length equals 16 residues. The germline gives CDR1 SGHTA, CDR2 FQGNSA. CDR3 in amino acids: CASSPRTGTHMDTIYF. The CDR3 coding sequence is TGTGCCAGCAGCCCGCGGACAGGGACGCATATGGACACCATATATTTT.

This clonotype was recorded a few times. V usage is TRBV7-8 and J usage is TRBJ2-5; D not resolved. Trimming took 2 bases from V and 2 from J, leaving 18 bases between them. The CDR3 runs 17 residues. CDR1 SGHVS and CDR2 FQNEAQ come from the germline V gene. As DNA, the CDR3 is TGTGCCAGCAGCTTAAAGTCCCGGTTCGTGGGACAAGAGACCCAGTACTTC. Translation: CASSLKSRFVGQETQYF.